This entry features one T cell receptor beta chain sequence. No antigen is known for it. This CDR3 has 16 residues. V gave up 4 bases and J gave up 2 bases, with 18 bases separating them. The V gene's germline CDR1 is SGHAT and CDR2 FQNNGV. The data were taken from a study of blood T cells in healthy people across ages. Regarding the study as a whole: Donor CMV status, an unknown factor, possibly confounded changes in expanded clonotypes. Naive T cell percentage strongly correlated with TCR beta diversity.

A sample-barcoded 5' primer and a J-beta primer mix were used in a second PCR of roughly 7 to 12 cycles. A single record per CDR3 protein comes from TCRdb applying MiXCR to the 5' RACE reads. The data contain 1.2 million to 1.5 million distinct CDR3 sequences, roughly 45% of them seen just once; the ten biggest clones take up 7.9%. The rearrangement joins TRBV11-2 to TRBJ2-7, with D unclear. Specimen: blood. This TCR was recovered from a woman aged 18 to 35 in good health. The CDR3 sequence: CASSSRASGLPYEQYF. The CDR3 DNA reads TGTGCCAGCAGCTCACGTGCGTCGGGCCTTCCCTACGAGCAGTACTTC.